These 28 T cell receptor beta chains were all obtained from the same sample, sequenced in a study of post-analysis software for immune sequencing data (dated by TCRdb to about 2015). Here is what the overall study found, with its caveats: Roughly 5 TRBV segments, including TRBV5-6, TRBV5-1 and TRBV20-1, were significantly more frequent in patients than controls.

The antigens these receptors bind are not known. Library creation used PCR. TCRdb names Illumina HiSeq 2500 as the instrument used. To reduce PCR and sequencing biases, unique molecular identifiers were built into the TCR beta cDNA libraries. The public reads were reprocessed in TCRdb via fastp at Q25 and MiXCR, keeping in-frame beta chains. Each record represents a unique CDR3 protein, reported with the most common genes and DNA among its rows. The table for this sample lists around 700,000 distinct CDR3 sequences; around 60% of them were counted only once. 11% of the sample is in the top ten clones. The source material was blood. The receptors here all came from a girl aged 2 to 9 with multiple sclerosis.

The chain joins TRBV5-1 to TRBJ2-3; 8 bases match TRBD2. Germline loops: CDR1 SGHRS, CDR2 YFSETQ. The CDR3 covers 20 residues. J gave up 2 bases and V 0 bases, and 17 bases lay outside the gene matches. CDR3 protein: CASSLGPEGSGGPHTDTQYF. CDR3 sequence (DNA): TGCGCCAGCAGCTTGGGCCCTGAGGGAAGCGGGGGACCCCACACAGATACGCAGTATTTT. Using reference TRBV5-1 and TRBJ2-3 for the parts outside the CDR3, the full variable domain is KAGVTQTPRYLIKTRGQQVTLSCSPISGHRSVSWYQQTPGQGLQFLFEYFSETQRNKGNFPGRFSGRQFSNSRSEMNVSTLELGDSALYLCASSLGPEGSGGPHTDTQYFGPGTRLTVL.

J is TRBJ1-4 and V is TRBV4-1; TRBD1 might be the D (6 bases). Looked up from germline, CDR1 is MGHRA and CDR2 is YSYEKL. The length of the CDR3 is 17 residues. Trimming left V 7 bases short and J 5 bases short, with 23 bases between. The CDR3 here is CASTKGVLTMLNEKLFF. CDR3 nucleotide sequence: TGCGCCAGCACCAAGGGGGTTCTCACAATGTTAAATGAAAAACTGTTTTTT.

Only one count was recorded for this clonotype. The DNA for the CDR3 is TGTGCCAGCAGTTTTGAACAGGCGCCCGGATGGAGCGGATCCCCCTTTTACTACGAGCAGTACTTC. Translated: CASSFEQAPGWSGSPFYYEQYF. The J gene is TRBJ2-7, the V gene TRBV12-3 or TRBV12-4; possibly TRBD1 or TRBD2 for D (5 bases each). Deletions cut 3 bases from V and 3 bases from J, with 36 bases between. The CDR3 has 22 amino acids.

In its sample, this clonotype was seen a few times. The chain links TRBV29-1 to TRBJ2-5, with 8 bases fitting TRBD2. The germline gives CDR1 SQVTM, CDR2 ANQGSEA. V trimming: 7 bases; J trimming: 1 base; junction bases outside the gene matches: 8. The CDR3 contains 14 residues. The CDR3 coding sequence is TGCAGCGGGTGTTATGCGGGGGGCCAAGAGACCCAGTACTTC. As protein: CSGCYAGGQETQYF. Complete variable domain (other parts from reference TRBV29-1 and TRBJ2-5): SAVISQKPSRDICQRGTSLTIQCQVDSQVTMMFWYRQQPGQSLTLIATANQGSEATYESGFVIDKFPISRPNLTFSTLTVSNMSPEDSSIYLCSGCYAGGQETQYFGPGTRLLVL.

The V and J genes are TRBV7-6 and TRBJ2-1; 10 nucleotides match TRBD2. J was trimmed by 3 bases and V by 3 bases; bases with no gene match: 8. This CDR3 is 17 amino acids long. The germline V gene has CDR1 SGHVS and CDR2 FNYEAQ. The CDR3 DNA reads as TGTGCCAGCAGCTTTATTACCGGGACTAGCGACTACAATGAGCAGTTCTTC. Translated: CASSFITGTSDYNEQFF.

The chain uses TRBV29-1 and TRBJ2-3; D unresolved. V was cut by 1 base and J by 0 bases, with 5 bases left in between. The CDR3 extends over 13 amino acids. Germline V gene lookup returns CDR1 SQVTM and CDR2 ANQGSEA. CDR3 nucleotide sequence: TGCAGCGTTGAAGCCTACAGCACAGATACGCAGTATTTT. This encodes CSVEAYSTDTQYF.

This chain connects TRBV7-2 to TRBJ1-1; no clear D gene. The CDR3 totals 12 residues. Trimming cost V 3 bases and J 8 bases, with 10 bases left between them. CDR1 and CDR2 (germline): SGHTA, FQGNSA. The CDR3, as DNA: TGTGCCAGCAGCTTTATAAGAGCCGAAGCTTTCTTT. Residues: CASSFIRAEAFF.

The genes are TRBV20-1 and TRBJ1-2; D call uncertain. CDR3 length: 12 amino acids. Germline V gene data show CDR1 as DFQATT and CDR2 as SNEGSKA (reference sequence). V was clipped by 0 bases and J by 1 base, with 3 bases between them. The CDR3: CSAREDNYGYTF. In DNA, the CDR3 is TGCAGTGCTAGAGAGGATAACTATGGCTACACCTTC.

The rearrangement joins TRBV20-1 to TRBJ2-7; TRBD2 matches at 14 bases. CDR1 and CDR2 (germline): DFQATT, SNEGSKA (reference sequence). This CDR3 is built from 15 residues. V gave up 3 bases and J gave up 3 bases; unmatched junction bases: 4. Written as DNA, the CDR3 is TGCAGTGCTAGGAGGGGGACTAGCGGGAGCTACGAGCAGTACTTC. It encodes CSARRGTSGSYEQYF.

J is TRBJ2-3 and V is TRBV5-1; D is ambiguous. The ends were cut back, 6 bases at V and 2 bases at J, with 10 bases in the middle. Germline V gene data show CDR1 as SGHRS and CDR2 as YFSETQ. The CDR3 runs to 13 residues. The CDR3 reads CASKGADTDTQYF. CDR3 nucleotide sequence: TGCGCCAGCAAAGGTGCCGACACAGATACGCAGTATTTT.

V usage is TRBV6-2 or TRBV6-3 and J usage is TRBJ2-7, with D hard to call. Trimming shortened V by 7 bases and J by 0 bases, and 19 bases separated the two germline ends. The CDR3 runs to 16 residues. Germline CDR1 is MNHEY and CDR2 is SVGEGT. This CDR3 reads CASTLPCSRSSYEQYF. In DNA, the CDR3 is TGTGCCAGCACTCTCCCCTGTTCCAGGAGCTCCTACGAGCAGTACTTC.

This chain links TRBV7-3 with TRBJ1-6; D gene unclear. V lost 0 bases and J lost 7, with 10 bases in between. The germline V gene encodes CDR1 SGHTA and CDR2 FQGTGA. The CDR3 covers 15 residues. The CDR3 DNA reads TGTGCCAGCAGCTTAACAGGCCTTGGGAATTCACCCCTCCACTTT. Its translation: CASSLTGLGNSPLHF.

The CDR3 bases are TGTGCCAGCAGTTACTCCCAGGGGCCAGATACGCAGTATTTT. Translating it yields CASSYSQGPDTQYF. This chain links TRBV6-5 with TRBJ2-3, with D possibly matching TRBD1 (6 bases). The CDR3 loop spans 14 amino acids. Trimming cost V 0 bases and J 4 bases, with 8 bases left between them. Germline CDR1 is MNHEY and CDR2 is SVGAGI.

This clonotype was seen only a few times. CDR3 nucleotide sequence: TGTGCCAGCAGCTTGAGACAGTACGGGACCCAGTACTTC. Translated: CASSLRQYGTQYF. The chain recombines TRBV7-9 with TRBJ2-5; D might be TRBD1 (5 bases). V was pared by 3 bases and J by 7 bases, with 12 bases between. The germline gives CDR1 SEHNR, CDR2 FQNEAQ (reference sequence). CDR3 size: 13 residues.

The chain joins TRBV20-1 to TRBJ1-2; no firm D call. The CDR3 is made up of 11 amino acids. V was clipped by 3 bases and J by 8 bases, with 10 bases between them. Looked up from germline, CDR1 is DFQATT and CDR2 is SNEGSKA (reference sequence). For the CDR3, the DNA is TGCAGTGCTAGTCTTCAACCCGGCTACACCTTC. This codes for CSASLQPGYTF.

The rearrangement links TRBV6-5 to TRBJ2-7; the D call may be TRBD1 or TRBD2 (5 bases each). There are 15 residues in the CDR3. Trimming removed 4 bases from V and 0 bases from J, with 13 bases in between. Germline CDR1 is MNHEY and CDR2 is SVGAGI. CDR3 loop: CASSSPTGRSYEQYF. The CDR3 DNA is TGTGCCAGCAGTTCCCCGACGGGGCGCTCCTACGAGCAGTACTTC.

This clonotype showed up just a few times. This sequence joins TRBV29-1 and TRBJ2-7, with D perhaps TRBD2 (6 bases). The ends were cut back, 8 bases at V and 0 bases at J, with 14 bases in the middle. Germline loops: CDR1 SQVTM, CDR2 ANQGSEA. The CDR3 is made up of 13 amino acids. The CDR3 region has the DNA TGCAGCATTGTTGACGGGGGCTCCTACGAGCAGTACTTC. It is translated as CSIVDGGSYEQYF.

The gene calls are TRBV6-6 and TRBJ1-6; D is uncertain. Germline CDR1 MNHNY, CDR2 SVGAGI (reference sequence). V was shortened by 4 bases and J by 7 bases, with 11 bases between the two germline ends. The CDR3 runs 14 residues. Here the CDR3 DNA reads TGTGCCAGCAGTTGGGATTTCGGGAATTCACCCCTCCACTTT. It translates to CASSWDFGNSPLHF.

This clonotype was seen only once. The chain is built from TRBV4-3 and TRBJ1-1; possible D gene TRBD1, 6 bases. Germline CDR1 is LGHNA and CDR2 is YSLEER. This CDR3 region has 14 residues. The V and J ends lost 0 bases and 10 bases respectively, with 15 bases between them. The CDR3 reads CASSQDSSGVGAFF. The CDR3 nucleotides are TGCGCCAGCAGCCAAGATTCGTCAGGGGTGGGAGCTTTCTTT.

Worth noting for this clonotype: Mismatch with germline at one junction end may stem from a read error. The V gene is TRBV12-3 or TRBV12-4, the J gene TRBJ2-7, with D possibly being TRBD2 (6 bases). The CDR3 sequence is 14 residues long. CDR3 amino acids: CASSSTSLSYEQYF. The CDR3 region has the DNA TGTGCCAGCAGCTCAACTAGCCTTTCCTACGAACAGTACTTC.

Here the CDR3 reads CASSQEGGQTSGRTSSYNEQFF. CDR3 sequence (DNA): TGCGCCAGCAGCCAAGAGGGGGGGCAGACTAGCGGGAGGACCAGCTCCTACAATGAGCAGTTCTTC. This chain uses TRBV4-1 with TRBJ2-1; 13 nucleotides align to TRBD2. V dropped 0 bases and J dropped 0; count of bases not matched to a gene: 14. The germline V gene encodes CDR1 MGHRA and CDR2 YSYEKL. This CDR3 is 22 amino acids long.

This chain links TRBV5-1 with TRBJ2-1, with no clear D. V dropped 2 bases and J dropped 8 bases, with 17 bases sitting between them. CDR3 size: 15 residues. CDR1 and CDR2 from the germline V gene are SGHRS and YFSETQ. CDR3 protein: CASSFSAVTAHEQFF. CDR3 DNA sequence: TGCGCCAGCAGCTTCTCCGCTGTAACGGCCCATGAGCAGTTCTTC.

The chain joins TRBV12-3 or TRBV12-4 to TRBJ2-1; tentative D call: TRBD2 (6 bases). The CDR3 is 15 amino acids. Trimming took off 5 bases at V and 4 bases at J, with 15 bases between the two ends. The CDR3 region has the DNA TGTGCCAGCAGTCCCAGACTAGTGGGGTACAATGAGCAGTTCTTC. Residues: CASSPRLVGYNEQFF.

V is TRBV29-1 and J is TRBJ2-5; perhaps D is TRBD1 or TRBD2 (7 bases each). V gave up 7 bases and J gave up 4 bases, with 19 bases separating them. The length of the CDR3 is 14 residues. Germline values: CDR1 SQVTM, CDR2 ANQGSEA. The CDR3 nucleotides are TGCAGCGCATTAGAGGGAGGGGGCGTAGAGACCCAGTACTTC. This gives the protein CSALEGGGVETQYF.

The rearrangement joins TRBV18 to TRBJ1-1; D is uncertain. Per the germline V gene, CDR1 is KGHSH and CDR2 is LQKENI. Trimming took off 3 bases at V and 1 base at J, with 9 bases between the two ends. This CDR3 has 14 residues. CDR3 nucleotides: TGTGCCAGCTCACCCAGGACGGAGAACACTGAAGCTTTCTTT. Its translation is CASSPRTENTEAFF. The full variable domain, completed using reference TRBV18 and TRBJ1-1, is NAGVMQNPRHLVRRRGQEARLRCSPMKGHSHVYWYRQLPEEGLKFMVYLQKENIIDESGMPKERFSAEFPKEGPSILRIQQVVRGDSAAYFCASSPRTENTEAFFGQGTRLTVV.

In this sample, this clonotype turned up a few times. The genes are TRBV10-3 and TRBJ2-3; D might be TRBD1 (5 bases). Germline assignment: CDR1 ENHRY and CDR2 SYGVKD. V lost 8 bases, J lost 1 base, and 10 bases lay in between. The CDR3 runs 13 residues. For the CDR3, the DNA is TGTGCCATCCAAGGGGCGCGCACAGATACGCAGTATTTT. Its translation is CAIQGARTDTQYF.

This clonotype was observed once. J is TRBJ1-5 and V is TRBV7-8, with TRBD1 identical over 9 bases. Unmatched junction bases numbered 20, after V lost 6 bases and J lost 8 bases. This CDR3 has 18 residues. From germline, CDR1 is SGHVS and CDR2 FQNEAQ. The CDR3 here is CASRRGGRDRVANEPQHF. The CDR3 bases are TGTGCCAGCAGGAGGGGGGGTCGGGACAGGGTGGCAAATGAGCCCCAGCATTTT. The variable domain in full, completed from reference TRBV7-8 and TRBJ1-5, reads GAGVSQSPRYKVAKRGQDVALRCDPISGHVSLFWYQQALGQGPEFLTYFQNEAQLDKSGLPSDRFFAERPEGSVSTLKIQRTQQEDSAVYLCASRRGGRDRVANEPQHFGDGTRLSIL.

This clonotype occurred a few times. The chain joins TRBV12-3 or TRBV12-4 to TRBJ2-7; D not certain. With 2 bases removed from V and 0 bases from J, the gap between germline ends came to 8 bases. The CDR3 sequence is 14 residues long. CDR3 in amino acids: CASSLTTSSYEQYF. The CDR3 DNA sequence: TGTGCCAGCAGTTTAACCACAAGCTCCTACGAGCAGTACTTC.